One sample yielded the 4 T cell receptor beta chains listed below, sequenced in a study of blood T cell repertoires in COVID-19. Sequenced by immunoSEQ multiplex PCR; TCRdb stores in-frame clones only, minus some. The data contain roughly 200,000 clones, just under 90% of them singletons. Source material: peripheral blood. These receptors all stem from a man aged 55-75 years who had recovered from COVID-19.

The V call is TRBV27, the J call TRBJ1-5, with TRBD1 identical over 8 bases. The trim removed 5 bases at V and 4 bases at J, leaving 7 bases unmatched. The CDR3 extends over 15 amino acids. Looked up from germline, CDR1 is MNHEY and CDR2 is SMNVEV (reference sequence). The CDR3 nucleotides are TGTGCCAGCAGTCCCCGACAGGGGATAAATCAGCCCCAGCATTTT. Its protein product is CASSPRQGINQPQHF.

V is TRBV4-1 and J is TRBJ2-7; 9 nucleotides line up with TRBD2. The length of the CDR3 is 15 residues. The V gene end was trimmed by 0 bases and the J gene end by 6 bases; junction bases not matched to a gene: 6. CDR1 is MGHRA and CDR2 is YSYEKL in the germline V gene. The CDR3 sequence is CASSQEGGRVREQYF. The CDR3, as DNA: TGCGCCAGCAGCCAAGAGGGCGGGAGGGTACGCGAGCAGTACTTC.

This clone was seen at least ten times. The chain has TRBV19 and TRBJ2-1; TRBD1 matches 9 bases. The length of the CDR3 is 14 residues. After removal of 4 bases from V and 9 bases from J, the junction contained 7 bases not matched to a gene. CDR1 and CDR2 (germline): LNHDA, SQIVND (reference sequence). In DNA, the CDR3 is TGTGCCAGTAGTAAGGGACAGGGAGTGGGTGAGCAGTTCTTC. This translates into CASSKGQGVGEQFF.

The chain combines TRBV19 with TRBJ2-3; 9 bases map to TRBD2. Germline CDR1 LNHDA, CDR2 SQIVND (reference sequence). V shed 7 bases and J 0 bases; nucleotides not matched to a gene: 5. The CDR3 totals 15 residues. CDR3 in amino acids: CASTNSGRSTDTQYF. CDR3 bases: TGTGCCAGTACCAACAGCGGGAGGAGCACAGATACGCAGTATTTT. The full variable domain, its missing parts supplied by reference TRBV19 and TRBJ2-3, is DGGITQSPKYLFRKEGQNVTLSCEQNLNHDAMYWYRQDPGQGLRLIYYSQIVNDFQKGDIAEGYSVSREKKESFPLTVTSAQKNPTAFYLCASTNSGRSTDTQYFGPGTRLTVL.